These T cell receptor beta chains were read from a single sample in a study of early T cells in non-severe SARS-CoV-2 infection. TCRdb reanalysed the 5' RACE reads using MiXCR and keeps one entry per CDR3 protein. This table holds around 60,000 distinct CDR3 sequences, approximately 13% found once. The sample consisted of whole blood. The source is an adult who was a healthcare worker with PCR-confirmed SARS-CoV-2 infection or an uninfected control (not recorded which). Each CDR3 is given with its conserved first and last residue. Each record gives: clone size, J gene, D gene, V gene, CDR3 DNA, CDR3 protein. A D gene is named only where the DNA matches it firmly. The size entry is marked missing in some rows and otherwise reads once, few, many or a size class.

clone_size: many; j_call: TRBJ2-2; d_call: -; v_call: TRBV2; cdr3_nt: TGTGCCAGCAGTGAAACTCAGTCGAACACCGGGGAGCTGTTTTTT; cdr3_aa: CASSETQSNTGELFF
clone_size: few; j_call: TRBJ2-5; d_call: TRBD2; v_call: TRBV20-1; cdr3_nt: TGCAGTGCTAGGGGGGGGCAAGAGACCCAGTACTTC; cdr3_aa: CSARGGQETQYF
clone_size: -; j_call: TRBJ1-1; d_call: -; v_call: TRBV28; cdr3_nt: TGTGCCAGCAGTTTGTCAGGGCCCACTGAAGCTTTCTTT; cdr3_aa: CASSLSGPTEAFF
clone_size: few; j_call: TRBJ2-5; d_call: -; v_call: TRBV2; cdr3_nt: TGTGCCAGCAGTGAACTCTGGGGCAGGGTCGGGGAGACCCAGTACTTC; cdr3_aa: CASSELWGRVGETQYF
clone_size: -; j_call: TRBJ2-1; d_call: TRBD2; v_call: TRBV28; cdr3_nt: TGTGCCAGCCGCACTAGCGGGACGAAAAATGAGCAGTTCTTC; cdr3_aa: CASRTSGTKNEQFF
clone_size: -; j_call: TRBJ2-2; d_call: -; v_call: TRBV7-2; cdr3_nt: TGTGCCAGCAGCTTAAGGGCAGGCAACACCGGGGAGCTGTTTTTT; cdr3_aa: CASSLRAGNTGELFF
clone_size: -; j_call: TRBJ2-5; d_call: TRBD2; v_call: TRBV15; cdr3_nt: TGTGCCACCAGCAGAGATAATTCGTGGACTAGCGGTTCAGAGACCCAGTACTTC; cdr3_aa: CATSRDNSWTSGSETQYF
clone_size: -; j_call: TRBJ1-6; d_call: TRBD1; v_call: TRBV19; cdr3_nt: TGTGCCAGTAGCGACAGGGGCTCCTATAATTCACCCCTCCACTTT; cdr3_aa: CASSDRGSYNSPLHF
clone_size: many; j_call: TRBJ2-3; d_call: TRBD2; v_call: TRBV7-9; cdr3_nt: TGTGCCAGCAGCTCCCGTGGGGGAGGGAGAACAGATACGCAGTATTTT; cdr3_aa: CASSSRGGGRTDTQYF
clone_size: many; j_call: TRBJ2-1; d_call: TRBD2; v_call: TRBV20-1; cdr3_nt: TGCAGTGCCACCAGCGGGAGTGTCAACAATGAGCAGTTCTTC; cdr3_aa: CSATSGSVNNEQFF
clone_size: few; j_call: TRBJ2-2; d_call: -; v_call: TRBV6-2/TRBV6-3; cdr3_nt: TGTGCCAGCAGAATCACACCGGGGACACTGGACACCGGGGAGCTGTTTTTT; cdr3_aa: CASRITPGTLDTGELFF
clone_size: -; j_call: TRBJ2-1; d_call: TRBD2; v_call: TRBV11-2; cdr3_nt: TGTGCCAGCAGCCTTAGCGGCGGGGGTGATTACAATGAGCAGTTCTTC; cdr3_aa: CASSLSGGGDYNEQFF
clone_size: -; j_call: TRBJ2-2; d_call: -; v_call: TRBV18; cdr3_nt: TGTGCCAGCTCACCACGGGGTCGTAACACCGGGGAGCTGTTTTTT; cdr3_aa: CASSPRGRNTGELFF
clone_size: few; j_call: TRBJ2-3; d_call: TRBD2; v_call: TRBV5-1; cdr3_nt: TGCGCCTGCGGGGCGGGGGGAAGCACAGATACGCAGTATTTT; cdr3_aa: CACGAGGSTDTQYF
clone_size: many; j_call: TRBJ2-7; d_call: -; v_call: TRBV6-2/TRBV6-3; cdr3_nt: TGTGCCAGCAGCGCCTTTTTCGAGGCGGTCTACGAGCAGTACTTC; cdr3_aa: CASSAFFEAVYEQYF
clone_size: few; j_call: TRBJ2-5; d_call: TRBD1; v_call: TRBV7-9; cdr3_nt: TGTGCCAGCAGCTCCCCGGACAGGGTTGGGGAGACCCAGTACTTC; cdr3_aa: CASSSPDRVGETQYF
clone_size: -; j_call: TRBJ1-6; d_call: -; v_call: TRBV30; cdr3_nt: TGTGCCTGGAGGAGCAGGTTTGCGAATTCACCCCTCCACTTT; cdr3_aa: CAWRSRFANSPLHF
clone_size: many; j_call: TRBJ1-1; d_call: -; v_call: TRBV20-1; cdr3_nt: TGCAGTGCTAGAGGCAGAGTTAACACTGAAGCTTTCTTT; cdr3_aa: CSARGRVNTEAFF
clone_size: few; j_call: TRBJ2-4; d_call: TRBD2; v_call: TRBV11-2; cdr3_nt: TGTGCCAGCAGCTTAGGTCTAGCGGGAGGCCCGCTTACCAAAAACATTCAGTACTTC; cdr3_aa: CASSLGLAGGPLTKNIQYF
clone_size: -; j_call: TRBJ1-1; d_call: -; v_call: TRBV5-1; cdr3_nt: TGCGCCAGCAGCTTGAAGGGGGATAATACTGAAGCTTTCTTT; cdr3_aa: CASSLKGDNTEAFF
clone_size: -; j_call: TRBJ2-3; d_call: TRBD2; v_call: TRBV29-1; cdr3_nt: TGCAGCGTTGGCGGGGGGGCGACAGATACGCAGTATTTT; cdr3_aa: CSVGGGATDTQYF
clone_size: -; j_call: TRBJ2-2; d_call: -; v_call: TRBV12-2; cdr3_nt: TGTGCAAGTCGCTTTGTTTGGCGGGAGCGACCGGGGGAGCTGTTTTTT; cdr3_aa: CASRFVWRERPGELFF
clone_size: -; j_call: TRBJ2-3; d_call: TRBD2; v_call: TRBV4-3; cdr3_nt: TGCGCCAGCAGCCAAGAGTATTCAGGGGGACTAGCGGGGGCTTCAGATACGCAGTATTTT; cdr3_aa: CASSQEYSGGLAGASDTQYF
clone_size: few; j_call: TRBJ2-5; d_call: -; v_call: TRBV12-5; cdr3_nt: TGTGCTAGTGGCTACTGGCGGGCCTCATCGTACCAAGAGACCCAGTACTTC; cdr3_aa: CASGYWRASSYQETQYF
clone_size: -; j_call: TRBJ2-1; d_call: TRBD2; v_call: TRBV5-1; cdr3_nt: TGCGCCAGCAGCCAAACTAGCGGGAGTTACAATGAGCAGTTCTTC; cdr3_aa: CASSQTSGSYNEQFF
clone_size: few; j_call: TRBJ1-1; d_call: -; v_call: TRBV5-1; cdr3_nt: TGCGCCAGCAGCTTGGTACAGCTCGACACTGAAGCTTTCTTT; cdr3_aa: CASSLVQLDTEAFF
clone_size: few; j_call: TRBJ2-6; d_call: -; v_call: TRBV12-5; cdr3_nt: TGTGCTAGTGGTTTGGTACAGTCTGGGGCCAACGTCCTGACTTTC; cdr3_aa: CASGLVQSGANVLTF
clone_size: many; j_call: TRBJ2-1; d_call: TRBD1; v_call: TRBV29-1; cdr3_nt: TGCAGCGCCGGGGACAGGGGGCAAAGGAGGAATGAGCAGTTCTTC; cdr3_aa: CSAGDRGQRRNEQFF
clone_size: -; j_call: TRBJ2-1; d_call: TRBD1; v_call: TRBV20-1; cdr3_nt: TGCAGTGCTAACTTTGCCGGGACAGGGTTTATTAATGAGCAGTTCTTC; cdr3_aa: CSANFAGTGFINEQFF
clone_size: many; j_call: TRBJ2-7; d_call: TRBD2; v_call: TRBV19; cdr3_nt: TGTGCCAGTAGCACCGGACTAGCGGGGGTGAACTACGAGCAGTACTTC; cdr3_aa: CASSTGLAGVNYEQYF
clone_size: many; j_call: TRBJ2-7; d_call: TRBD1; v_call: TRBV29-1; cdr3_nt: TGCAGCGTGGAACAGGGGAGTGGATACGAGCAGTACTTC; cdr3_aa: CSVEQGSGYEQYF
clone_size: many; j_call: TRBJ2-2; d_call: -; v_call: TRBV5-4; cdr3_nt: TGTGCCAGCAGCTTGGGCGGTCACGCGAACACCGGGGAGCTGTTTTTT; cdr3_aa: CASSLGGHANTGELFF
clone_size: -; j_call: TRBJ2-3; d_call: TRBD2; v_call: TRBV20-1; cdr3_nt: TGCAGTGCTAGACCCACCCGGGGGGGCCTAACAGATACGCAGTATTTT; cdr3_aa: CSARPTRGGLTDTQYF
clone_size: -; j_call: TRBJ1-1; d_call: -; v_call: TRBV27; cdr3_nt: TGTGCCAGCAGTCCACGGGGGGGGAAGAACACTGAAGCTTTCTTT; cdr3_aa: CASSPRGGKNTEAFF
clone_size: many; j_call: TRBJ1-5; d_call: -; v_call: TRBV19; cdr3_nt: TGTGCCAGTAGTTTTGGCGTGGGGGGTGACCAGCCCCAGCATTTT; cdr3_aa: CASSFGVGGDQPQHF
clone_size: many; j_call: TRBJ2-2; d_call: TRBD2; v_call: TRBV19; cdr3_nt: TGTGCCAGTACGAGCGGGAGTGGATTCACCGGGGAGCTGTTTTTT; cdr3_aa: CASTSGSGFTGELFF
clone_size: few; j_call: TRBJ1-2; d_call: TRBD1; v_call: TRBV7-9; cdr3_nt: TGTGCCAGCAGCTTCCGGGACAGGCCGTATGGCTACACCTTC; cdr3_aa: CASSFRDRPYGYTF
clone_size: many; j_call: TRBJ2-1; d_call: TRBD2; v_call: TRBV5-4; cdr3_nt: TGTGCCAGTCCGGGAGGGGTGAATGAGCAGTTCTTC; cdr3_aa: CASPGGVNEQFF
clone_size: many; j_call: TRBJ2-1; d_call: -; v_call: TRBV11-2; cdr3_nt: TGTGCCAGCAGCTTAGAGGCTACCTCCTACAATGAGCAGTTCTTC; cdr3_aa: CASSLEATSYNEQFF
clone_size: -; j_call: TRBJ1-2; d_call: -; v_call: TRBV2; cdr3_nt: TGTGCCAGCAGTGACAAGGACAGCTATGGCTACACCTTC; cdr3_aa: CASSDKDSYGYTF
clone_size: -; j_call: TRBJ1-1; d_call: -; v_call: TRBV5-5; cdr3_nt: TGTGCCAGCAGCGTTCACATCTCGGGAGGCACTGAAGCTTTCTTT; cdr3_aa: CASSVHISGGTEAFF
clone_size: many; j_call: TRBJ2-3; d_call: -; v_call: TRBV10-2; cdr3_nt: TGCGCCAGCAGGATCGTAGGTGATACGCAGTATTTT; cdr3_aa: CASRIVGDTQYF
clone_size: many; j_call: TRBJ2-7; d_call: -; v_call: TRBV2; cdr3_nt: TGTGCCAGCAGCCCACCTCACACGGGGCCGAGCATCGAGCAGTACTTC; cdr3_aa: CASSPPHTGPSIEQYF
clone_size: many; j_call: TRBJ2-6; d_call: -; v_call: TRBV3-1; cdr3_nt: TGTGCCAGCAGCCAAGTTTCGGTTATAAGTGGGGCCAACGTCCTGACTTTC; cdr3_aa: CASSQVSVISGANVLTF
clone_size: few; j_call: TRBJ2-3; d_call: -; v_call: TRBV29-1; cdr3_nt: TGCAGCGTTGAAATAACAGATACGCAGTATTTT; cdr3_aa: CSVEITDTQYF
clone_size: few; j_call: TRBJ2-3; d_call: TRBD2; v_call: TRBV5-1; cdr3_nt: TGCGCCAGCAGCGATCCACTAGCGGGGATCCCAGATACGCAGTATTTT; cdr3_aa: CASSDPLAGIPDTQYF